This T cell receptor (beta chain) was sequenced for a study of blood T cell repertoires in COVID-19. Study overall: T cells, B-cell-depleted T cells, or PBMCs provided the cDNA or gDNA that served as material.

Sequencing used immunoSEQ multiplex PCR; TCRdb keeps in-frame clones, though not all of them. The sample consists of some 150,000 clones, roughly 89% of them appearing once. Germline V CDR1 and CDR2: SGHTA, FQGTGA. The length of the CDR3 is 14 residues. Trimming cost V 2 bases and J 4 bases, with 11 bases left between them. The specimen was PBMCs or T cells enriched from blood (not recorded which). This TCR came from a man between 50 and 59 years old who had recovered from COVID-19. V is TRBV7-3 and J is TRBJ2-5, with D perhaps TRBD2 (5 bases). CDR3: CASSLGARGETQYF. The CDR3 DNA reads TGTGCCAGCAGCTTAGGAGCCCGGGGAGAGACCCAGTACTTC.